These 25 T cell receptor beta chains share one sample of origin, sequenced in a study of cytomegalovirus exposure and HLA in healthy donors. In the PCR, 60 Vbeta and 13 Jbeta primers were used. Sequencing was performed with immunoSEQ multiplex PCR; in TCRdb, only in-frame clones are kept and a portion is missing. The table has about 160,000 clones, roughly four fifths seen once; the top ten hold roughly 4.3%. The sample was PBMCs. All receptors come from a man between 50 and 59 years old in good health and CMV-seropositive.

The CDR3 sequence is CASSIGPGGYEQYF. CDR3 coding DNA: TGTGCCAGTAGTATAGGGCCAGGGGGCTACGAGCAGTACTTC. The chain recombines TRBV19 with TRBJ2-7; TRBD1 agrees at 7 bases. The J segment lost 3 bases and the V segment lost 1 base, leaving 3 bases of the junction unmatched. CDR1 and CDR2 from the germline V gene are LNHDA and SQIVND (reference sequence). The CDR3 is 14 amino acids.

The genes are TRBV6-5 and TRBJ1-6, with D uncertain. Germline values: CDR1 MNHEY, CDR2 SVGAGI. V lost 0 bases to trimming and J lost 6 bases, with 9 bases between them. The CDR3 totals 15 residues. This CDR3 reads CASSYSIRGNSPLHF. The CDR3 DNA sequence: TGTGCCAGCAGTTACTCGATTCGGGGTAATTCACCCCTCCACTTT.

CDR3 amino acids: CASSFAGAAGYEQYF. Here the CDR3 DNA reads TGTGCCAGCAGTTTTGCTGGGGCAGCGGGTTACGAGCAGTACTTC. The V and J genes are TRBV27 and TRBJ2-7, with TRBD2 as a possible D gene (6 bases). There are 15 residues in the CDR3. V was clipped by 3 bases and J by 4 bases, with 16 bases between them. Germline assignment: CDR1 MNHEY and CDR2 SMNVEV (reference sequence).

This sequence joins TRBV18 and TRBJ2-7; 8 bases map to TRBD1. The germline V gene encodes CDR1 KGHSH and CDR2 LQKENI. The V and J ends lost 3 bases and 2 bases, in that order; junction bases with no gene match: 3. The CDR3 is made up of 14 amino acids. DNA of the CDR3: TGTGCCAGCTCACCCGGGACAGGCACCTACGAGCAGTACTTC. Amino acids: CASSPGTGTYEQYF.

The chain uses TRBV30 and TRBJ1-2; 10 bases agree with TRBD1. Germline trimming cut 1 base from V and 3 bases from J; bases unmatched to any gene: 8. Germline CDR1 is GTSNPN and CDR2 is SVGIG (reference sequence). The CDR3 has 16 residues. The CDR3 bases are TGTGCCTGGAGTGGGTCGACAGGGGGCACTTACTATGGCTACACCTTC. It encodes CAWSGSTGGTYYGYTF.

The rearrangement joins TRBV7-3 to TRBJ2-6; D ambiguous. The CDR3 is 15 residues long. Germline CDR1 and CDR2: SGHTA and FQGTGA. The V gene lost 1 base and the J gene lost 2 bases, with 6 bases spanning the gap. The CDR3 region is CASSLRGTGANVLTF. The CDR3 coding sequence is TGTGCCAGCAGCTTAAGAGGTACTGGGGCCAACGTCCTGACTTTC.

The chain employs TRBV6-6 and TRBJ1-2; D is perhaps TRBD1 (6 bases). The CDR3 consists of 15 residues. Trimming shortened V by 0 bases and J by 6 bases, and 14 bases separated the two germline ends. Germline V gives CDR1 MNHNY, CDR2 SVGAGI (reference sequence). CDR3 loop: CASSYSGGPRDGYTF. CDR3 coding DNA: TGTGCCAGCAGTTACTCGGGGGGGCCCCGGGATGGCTACACCTTC.

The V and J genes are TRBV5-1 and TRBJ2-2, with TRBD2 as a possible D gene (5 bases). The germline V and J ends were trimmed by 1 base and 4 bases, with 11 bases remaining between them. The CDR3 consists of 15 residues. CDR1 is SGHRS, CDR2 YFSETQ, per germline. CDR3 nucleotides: TGCGCCAGCAGCTTGCTCGGGGAGAGCACCGGGGAGCTGTTTTTT. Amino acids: CASSLLGESTGELFF.

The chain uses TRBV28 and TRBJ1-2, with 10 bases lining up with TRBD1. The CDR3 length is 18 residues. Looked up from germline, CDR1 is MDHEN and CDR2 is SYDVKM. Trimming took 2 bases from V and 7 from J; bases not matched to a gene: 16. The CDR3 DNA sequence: TGTGCCAGCAGTTTAGGTGACAGGGGGCTTCCAGGGGGCTTTGGCTACACCTTC. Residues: CASSLGDRGLPGGFGYTF.

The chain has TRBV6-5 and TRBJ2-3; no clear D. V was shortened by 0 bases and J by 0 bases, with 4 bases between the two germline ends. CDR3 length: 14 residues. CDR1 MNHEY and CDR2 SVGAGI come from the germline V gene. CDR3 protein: CASSYSSSTDTQYF. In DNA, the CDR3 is TGTGCCAGCAGTTACTCGTCGAGCACAGATACGCAGTATTTT.

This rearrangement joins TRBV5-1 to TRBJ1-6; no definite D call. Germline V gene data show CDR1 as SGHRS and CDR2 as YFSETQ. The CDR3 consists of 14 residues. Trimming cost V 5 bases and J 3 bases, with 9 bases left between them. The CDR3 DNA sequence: TGCGCCAGCAGGGTTGAGATCTATAATTCACCCCTCCACTTT. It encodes CASRVEIYNSPLHF.

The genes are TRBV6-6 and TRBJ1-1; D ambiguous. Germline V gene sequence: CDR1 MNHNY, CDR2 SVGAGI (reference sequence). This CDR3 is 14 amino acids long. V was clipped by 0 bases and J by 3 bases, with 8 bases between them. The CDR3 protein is CASSYSVQYTEAFF. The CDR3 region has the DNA TGTGCCAGCAGTTACTCGGTTCAGTACACTGAAGCTTTCTTT.

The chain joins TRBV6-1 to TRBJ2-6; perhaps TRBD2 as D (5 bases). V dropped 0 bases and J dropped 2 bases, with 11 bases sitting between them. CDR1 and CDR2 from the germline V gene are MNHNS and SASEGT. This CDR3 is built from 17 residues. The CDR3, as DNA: TGTGCCAGCAGTGAAGCGTGGGGAGTAGCTGGGGCCAACGTCCTGACTTTC. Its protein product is CASSEAWGVAGANVLTF.

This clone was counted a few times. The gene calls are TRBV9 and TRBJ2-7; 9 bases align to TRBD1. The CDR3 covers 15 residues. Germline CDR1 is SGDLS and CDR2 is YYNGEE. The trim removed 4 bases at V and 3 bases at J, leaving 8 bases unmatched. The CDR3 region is CASSPQDRGLYEQYF. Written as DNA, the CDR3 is TGTGCCAGCAGCCCCCAGGACAGGGGTCTCTACGAGCAGTACTTC. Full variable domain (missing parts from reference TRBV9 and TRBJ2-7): DSGVTQTPKHLITATGQRVTLRCSPRSGDLSVYWYQQSLDQGLQFLIQYYNGEERAKGNILERFSAQQFPDLHSELNLSSLELGDSALYFCASSPQDRGLYEQYFGPGTRLTVT.

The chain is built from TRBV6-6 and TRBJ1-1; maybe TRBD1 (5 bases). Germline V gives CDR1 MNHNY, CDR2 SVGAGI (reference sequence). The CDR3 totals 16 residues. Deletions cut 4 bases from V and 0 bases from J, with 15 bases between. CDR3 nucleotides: TGTGCCAGCAGTTTTCCGACAGTGGATATGAACACTGAAGCTTTCTTT. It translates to CASSFPTVDMNTEAFF.

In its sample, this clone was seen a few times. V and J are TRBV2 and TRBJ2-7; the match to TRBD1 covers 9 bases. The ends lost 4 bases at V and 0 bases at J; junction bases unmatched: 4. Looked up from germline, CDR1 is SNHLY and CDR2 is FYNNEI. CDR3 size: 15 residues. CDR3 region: CASSGGTGRSYEQYF. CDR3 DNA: TGTGCCAGCAGTGGTGGGACAGGGCGCTCCTACGAGCAGTACTTC.

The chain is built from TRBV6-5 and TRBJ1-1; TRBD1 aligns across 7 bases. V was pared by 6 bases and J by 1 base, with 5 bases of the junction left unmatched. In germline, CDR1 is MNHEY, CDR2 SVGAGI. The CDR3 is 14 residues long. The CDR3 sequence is CASSPTGPNTEAFF. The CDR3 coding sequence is TGTGCCAGCAGCCCGACAGGGCCGAACACTGAAGCTTTCTTT.

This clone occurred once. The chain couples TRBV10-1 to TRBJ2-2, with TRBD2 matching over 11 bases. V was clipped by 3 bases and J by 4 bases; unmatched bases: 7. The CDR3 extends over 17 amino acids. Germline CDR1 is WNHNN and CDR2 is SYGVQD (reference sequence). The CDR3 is CASSEPSLAGGTGELFF. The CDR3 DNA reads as TGCGCCAGCAGTGAACCGAGCCTAGCGGGAGGCACCGGGGAGCTGTTTTTT.

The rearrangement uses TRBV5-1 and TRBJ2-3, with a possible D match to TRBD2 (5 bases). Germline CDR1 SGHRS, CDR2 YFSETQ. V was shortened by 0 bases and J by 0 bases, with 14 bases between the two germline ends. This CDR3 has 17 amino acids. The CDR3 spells CASSLVIRGGSTDTQYF. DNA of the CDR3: TGCGCCAGCAGCTTGGTAATACGGGGTGGCAGCACAGATACGCAGTATTTT. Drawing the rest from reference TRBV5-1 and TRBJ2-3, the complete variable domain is KAGVTQTPRYLIKTRGQQVTLSCSPISGHRSVSWYQQTPGQGLQFLFEYFSETQRNKGNFPGRFSGRQFSNSRSEMNVSTLELGDSALYLCASSLVIRGGSTDTQYFGPGTRLTVL.

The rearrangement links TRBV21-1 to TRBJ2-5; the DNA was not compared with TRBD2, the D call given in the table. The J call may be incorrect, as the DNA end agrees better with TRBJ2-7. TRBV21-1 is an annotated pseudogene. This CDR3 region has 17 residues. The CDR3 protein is CASSKVKGGGRPDEQYF. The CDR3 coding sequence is TGTGCCAGCAGCAAAGTTAAGGGAGGGGGAAGACCCGACGAGCAGTACTTC.

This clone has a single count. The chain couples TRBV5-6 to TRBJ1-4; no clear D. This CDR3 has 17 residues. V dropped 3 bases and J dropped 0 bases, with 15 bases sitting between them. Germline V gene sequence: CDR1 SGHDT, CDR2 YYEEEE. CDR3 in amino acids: CASSSLGGLPTNEKLFF. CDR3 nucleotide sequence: TGTGCCAGCAGCTCCCTAGGAGGGCTGCCAACTAATGAAAAACTGTTTTTT. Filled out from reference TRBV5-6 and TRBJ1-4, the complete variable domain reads DAGVTQSPTHLIKTRGQQVTLRCSPKSGHDTVSWYQQALGQGPQFIFQYYEEEERQRGNFPDRFSGHQFPNYSSELNVNALLLGDSALYLCASSSLGGLPTNEKLFFGSGTQLSVL.

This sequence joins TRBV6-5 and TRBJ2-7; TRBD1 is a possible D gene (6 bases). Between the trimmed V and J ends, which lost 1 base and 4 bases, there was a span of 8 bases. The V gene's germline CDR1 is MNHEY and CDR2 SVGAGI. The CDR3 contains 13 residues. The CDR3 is CASSYLQGYEQYF. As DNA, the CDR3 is TGTGCCAGCAGTTACTTACAGGGTTACGAGCAGTACTTC.

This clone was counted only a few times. The CDR3 region has the DNA TGTGCCAGCAGATCAACAGGGGACGAGCAGTACTTC. Amino acids: CASRSTGDEQYF. The chain couples TRBV6-5 to TRBJ2-7; TRBD1 matches 7 bases. The germline CDR1 and CDR2 sequences are MNHEY and SVGAGI. With V trimmed by 6 bases and J by 5 bases, 4 bases remained unmatched. This CDR3 is built from 12 residues.

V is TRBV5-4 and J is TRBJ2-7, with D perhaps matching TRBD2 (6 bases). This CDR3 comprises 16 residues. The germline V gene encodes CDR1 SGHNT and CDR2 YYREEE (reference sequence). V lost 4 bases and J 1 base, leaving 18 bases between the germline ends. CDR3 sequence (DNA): TGTGCCAGCAGCGCCAAAACCGGGACTTTTTCCTACGAGCAGTACTTC. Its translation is CASSAKTGTFSYEQYF.

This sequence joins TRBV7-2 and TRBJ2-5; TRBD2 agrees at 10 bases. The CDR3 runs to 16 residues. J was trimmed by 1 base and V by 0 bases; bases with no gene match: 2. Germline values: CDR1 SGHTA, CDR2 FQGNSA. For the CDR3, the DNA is TGTGCCAGCAGCTTAGCGTCTAGCGGGGGCCAAGAGACCCAGTACTTC. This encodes CASSLASSGGQETQYF.